This T cell receptor beta chain was observed in a study of CD4+ T cells in melanoma. Study-level findings and limits: CD8+ T cell, macrophage and B cell function reportedly correlated with neoantigen-specific CD4+ T cells. In melanoma, neoantigen-specific CD4+ T cells reportedly differed in differentiation state.

Details on this clone: Its cognate antigen is unknown.

V lost 6 bases to trimming and J lost 4 bases; unmatched junction nucleotides: 8. This CDR3 contains 14 residues. From germline, CDR1 is MNHNY and CDR2 SVGAGI (reference sequence). Assay: immunoSEQ multiplex PCR; the TCRdb copy retains only in-frame clones and omits some. The sample shows 10,000 or so clones, around two thirds of them seen only once. This sequence originates from a human donor with melanoma. The chain uses TRBV6-6 and TRBJ1-2; 7 bases agree with TRBD1. The sample was cells from a culture (not recorded whether cultured in vitro). The CDR3, as DNA: TGTGCCAGCAGCAAAGGGGGACAGCCCTATGGCTACACCTTC. This encodes CASSKGGQPYGYTF.